This TCR beta chain was retrieved from a study of blood T cell repertoires in COVID-19. Study overall: Sample material is recorded as cDNA or gDNA derived from T cells, B-cell-depleted T cells, or PBMCs.

The table came from immunoSEQ multiplex PCR; TCRdb's copy has only in-frame clones and leaves some out. The sample has over 250,000 clones, about 87% seen once; the top ten hold 6.3%. CDR3 size: 15 residues. V gave up 0 bases and J gave up 2 bases, with 9 bases separating them. The germline CDR1 and CDR2 sequences are SGDLS and YYNGEE. Recruited during active infection, patients (from Seattle) were subsequently followed longitudinally. The V gene is TRBV9, the J gene TRBJ2-1; D gene ambiguous. The source is a woman in her forties or fifties with COVID-19, enrolled during active disease. The sample taken for sequencing was peripheral blood. The CDR3 is CASSVAVETYNEQFF. The CDR3 DNA sequence: TGTGCCAGCAGCGTAGCGGTAGAAACCTACAATGAGCAGTTCTTC.